These T cell receptor beta chains were read from a single sample in a study of cytomegalovirus exposure and HLA in healthy donors. Measured with immunoSEQ multiplex PCR; TCRdb has only the in-frame clones, and not every one. The table includes 180,000 or so clones, around 80% detected once. Sequencing was carried out using PBMCs. These receptors all stem from a girl aged 5 to 17 in good health and CMV-seropositive. Each CDR3 is given with its conserved first and last residue. Each record gives: D gene, J gene, V gene, clone size, CDR3 protein, CDR3 DNA. The D gene is left open where the match is weak. A clone size is listed for some rows: how often the clone was seen (once, few, many), or a class if it is expanded.

. | TRBJ2-5 | TRBV7-2 | . | CASSLAGGRETQYF | TGTGCCAGCAGCTTAGCGGGAGGAAGGGAGACCCAGTACTTC
TRBD1 | TRBJ1-2 | TRBV18 | . | CASSPSGQGDGGYTF | TGTGCCAGCTCACCATCGGGACAGGGGGATGGAGGCTACACCTTC
TRBD1 | TRBJ1-4 | TRBV19 | . | CASSRGGLTGESEKLFF | TGTGCCAGTAGTAGGGGAGGGTTGACAGGGGAAAGTGAAAAACTGTTTTTT
TRBD2 | TRBJ2-7 | TRBV30 | few | CAWGGLAVSYEQYF | TGTGCCTGGGGCGGACTAGCTGTTTCCTACGAGCAGTACTTC
. | TRBJ2-6 | TRBV5-1 | . | CASSPRTGTGANVLTF | TGCGCCAGCAGCCCCCGGACGGGGACTGGGGCCAACGTCCTGACTTTC
. | TRBJ2-7 | TRBV27 | . | CASSLRTVYEQYF | TGTGCCAGCAGTCTGCGGACTGTCTACGAGCAGTACTTC
TRBD2 | TRBJ2-1 | TRBV28 | . | CASTLALAGVNEQFF | TGTGCCAGCACCCTTGCACTAGCGGGAGTCAATGAGCAGTTCTTC
TRBD1 | TRBJ2-5 | TRBV11-2 | . | CASSQSPWDRESVETQYF | TGTGCCAGCAGTCAAAGCCCCTGGGACAGGGAAAGTGTCGAGACCCAGTACTTC
. | TRBJ2-7 | TRBV7-2 | . | CASSSSRGEQYF | TGTGCCAGCAGCTCTAGCAGGGGCGAGCAGTACTTC
TRBD2 | TRBJ2-1 | TRBV5-4 | few | CASSRTSGTYNEQFF | TGTGCCAGCAGCCGGACTAGCGGGACCTACAATGAGCAGTTCTTC
. | TRBJ1-2 | TRBV6-1 | . | CASRSGYTF | TGTGCCAGCAGGAGCGGCTACACCTTC
TRBD1 | TRBJ2-6 | TRBV7-8 | . | CASSPANRGSGANVLTF | TGTGCCAGCAGCCCCGCGAACAGGGGCTCTGGGGCCAACGTCCTGACTTTC
. | TRBJ1-1 | TRBV6-5 | . | CASRKRRSGDTEAFF | TGTGCCAGCAGAAAAAGGAGGTCCGGGGACACTGAAGCTTTCTTT
TRBD1 | TRBJ1-5 | TRBV5-1 | . | CASSPGTGNSNQPQHF | TGCGCCAGCAGCCCAGGGACAGGGAATAGCAATCAGCCCCAGCATTTT
TRBD1 | TRBJ1-5 | TRBV19 | . | CASSITGGNQPQHF | TGTGCCAGTAGTATAACAGGGGGCAATCAGCCCCAGCATTTT
. | TRBJ2-1 | TRBV6-5 | . | CASSYSPRSSYNEQFF | TGTGCCAGCAGTTACTCACCGCGGAGCTCCTACAATGAGCAGTTCTTC
TRBD1 | TRBJ2-7 | TRBV5-1 | . | CASSAGQGAYEQYF | TGCGCCAGCAGCGCCGGACAGGGGGCGTACGAGCAGTACTTC
. | TRBJ2-5 | TRBV29-1 | . | CSGRGIGETQYF | TGCAGCGGCCGAGGGATAGGGGAGACCCAGTACTTC
. | TRBJ1-5 | TRBV7-9 | . | CASSLDGGQPQHF | TGTGCCAGCAGCTTAGATGGTGGCCAGCCCCAGCATTTT
TRBD2 | TRBJ2-3 | TRBV7-9 | . | CASSLVAGGPFGTDTQYF | TGTGCCAGCAGCTTAGTTGCGGGAGGGCCGTTTGGCACAGATACGCAGTATTTT
. | TRBJ1-2 | TRBV7-6 | . | CASSLAVREGSGPYGYTF | TGTGCCAGCAGCTTAGCGGTTAGGGAGGGCAGTGGCCCCTATGGCTACACCTTC
. | TRBJ1-2 | TRBV7-9 | . | CASNNRDAYGYTF | TGTGCCAGCAATAACAGGGACGCCTATGGCTACACCTTC
. | TRBJ2-7 | TRBV11-2 | . | CASSLNKAVPRGSGYEQYF | TGTGCCAGCAGCTTAAATAAGGCCGTGCCTCGGGGTAGCGGCTACGAGCAGTACTTC
. | TRBJ2-3 | TRBV6-1 | . | CAGRGGGSDTQYF | TGTGCCGGCCGAGGAGGAGGTTCAGATACGCAGTATTTT
TRBD1 | TRBJ2-7 | TRBV5-4 | . | CASSPCPDRVRCPPYEQYF | TGTGCCAGCAGCCCCTGCCCTGACAGGGTTAGGTGCCCTCCCTACGAGCAGTACTTC
. | TRBJ1-1 | TRBV27 | once | CASGGGSGAFF | TGTGCCAGCGGGGGAGGGTCGGGAGCTTTCTTT
TRBD2 | TRBJ2-4 | TRBV6-6 | few | CASSWGLAGGLQYF | TGTGCCAGCAGCTGGGGACTAGCGGGAGGGCTTCAGTACTTC